The rows below give T cell receptor beta chains drawn from one sample of a study of shared clonotypes between healthy human individuals. Using immunoSEQ multiplex PCR, the repertoire was profiled, and TCRdb retains in-frame clones only, with some absent. The repertoire includes roughly 2 million clones, approximately 94% of them detected once, and roughly 0.13% sits in the top ten. Sequencing used naive CD4+ T cells sorted from blood. These receptors came from a man aged 18 to 29 in good health. The CDR3 runs from the conserved cysteine through the conserved F or W. The order of the fields is clone size, D gene, V gene, J gene, CDR3 protein, CDR3 DNA. A D gene is named only where the DNA matches it firmly. Size is omitted from some rows. Given values are once, few, many or a class for expanded clones.

clone_size: .
d_call: .
v_call: TRBV6-5
j_call: TRBJ1-6
cdr3_aa: CASSYGGPFNNSPLHF
cdr3_nt: TGTGCCAGCAGTTACGGCGGGCCCTTTAATAATTCACCCCTCCACTTT

clone_size: .
d_call: .
v_call: TRBV19
j_call: TRBJ1-5
cdr3_aa: CASGGTNQPQHF
cdr3_nt: TGTGCCAGTGGGGGGACGAATCAGCCCCAGCATTTT

clone_size: .
d_call: .
v_call: TRBV5-1
j_call: TRBJ2-3
cdr3_aa: CASSSGLSITDTQYF
cdr3_nt: TGCGCCAGCAGTTCCGGGCTTTCCATCACAGATACGCAGTATTTT

clone_size: .
d_call: .
v_call: TRBV25-1
j_call: TRBJ1-6
cdr3_aa: CASSFFGGNNSPLHF
cdr3_nt: TGTGCCAGCAGTTTCTTTGGGGGCAATAATTCACCCCTCCACTTT

clone_size: .
d_call: TRBD2
v_call: TRBV9
j_call: TRBJ2-3
cdr3_aa: CASSVVASGDTQYF
cdr3_nt: TGTGCCAGCAGCGTAGTGGCTAGCGGCGATACGCAGTATTTT

clone_size: .
d_call: TRBD2
v_call: TRBV19
j_call: TRBJ2-2
cdr3_aa: CASSLPGLANDTGELFF
cdr3_nt: TGTGCCAGTAGTCTCCCGGGACTAGCTAATGACACCGGGGAGCTGTTTTTT

clone_size: .
d_call: TRBD2
v_call: TRBV9
j_call: TRBJ2-7
cdr3_aa: CASSVDALAGGYEQYF
cdr3_nt: TGTGCCAGCAGCGTAGATGCCTTAGCGGGAGGCTACGAGCAGTACTTC

clone_size: .
d_call: TRBD1
v_call: TRBV10-3
j_call: TRBJ1-1
cdr3_aa: CAISVTSGQGLEAFF
cdr3_nt: TGTGCCATCAGTGTTACAAGCGGACAGGGCCTGGAAGCTTTCTTT

clone_size: .
d_call: .
v_call: TRBV30
j_call: TRBJ1-2
cdr3_aa: CAWGFGYGYTF
cdr3_nt: TGTGCCTGGGGGTTTGGCTATGGCTACACCTTC

clone_size: .
d_call: .
v_call: TRBV5-4
j_call: TRBJ2-2
cdr3_aa: CASSLGQDNTGELFF
cdr3_nt: TGTGCCAGCAGCTTGGGACAGGATAACACCGGGGAGCTGTTTTTT

clone_size: .
d_call: TRBD2
v_call: TRBV18
j_call: TRBJ2-2
cdr3_aa: CASSPLFGLAGGAGELFF
cdr3_nt: TGTGCCAGCTCACCACTATTCGGGCTAGCGGGAGGAGCCGGGGAGCTGTTTTTT

clone_size: once
d_call: .
v_call: TRBV5-6
j_call: TRBJ1-6
cdr3_aa: CASSLMTAPRGDSPLHF
cdr3_nt: TGTGCCAGCAGCTTGATGACAGCCCCACGAGGGGATTCACCCCTCCACTTT

clone_size: .
d_call: TRBD2
v_call: TRBV28
j_call: TRBJ2-7
cdr3_aa: CASSRLAGASYEQYF
cdr3_nt: TGTGCCAGCAGTAGACTAGCGGGGGCCTCCTACGAGCAGTACTTC

clone_size: .
d_call: .
v_call: TRBV6-6
j_call: TRBJ2-5
cdr3_aa: CASSSGGAKGETQYF
cdr3_nt: TGTGCCAGCAGTTCGGGGGGCGCTAAGGGGGAGACCCAGTACTTC

clone_size: once
d_call: .
v_call: TRBV2
j_call: TRBJ2-2
cdr3_aa: CASSEVAANTGELFF
cdr3_nt: TGTGCCAGCAGTGAAGTAGCGGCGAACACCGGGGAGCTGTTTTTT

clone_size: .
d_call: .
v_call: TRBV6-1
j_call: TRBJ1-5
cdr3_aa: CASSEAPMGNQPQHF
cdr3_nt: TGTGCCAGCAGTGAAGCGCCCATGGGGAATCAGCCCCAGCATTTT

clone_size: .
d_call: .
v_call: TRBV5-8
j_call: TRBJ2-1
cdr3_aa: CASSLAKGGVDNEQFF
cdr3_nt: TGTGCCAGCAGCTTGGCCAAGGGGGGAGTAGACAATGAGCAGTTCTTC

clone_size: .
d_call: .
v_call: TRBV5-4
j_call: TRBJ2-7
cdr3_aa: CASSLGSLFPADLNYEQYF
cdr3_nt: TGTGCCAGCAGCTTGGGTTCGCTTTTCCCAGCGGATCTAAACTACGAGCAGTACTTC

clone_size: once
d_call: .
v_call: TRBV18
j_call: TRBJ2-2
cdr3_aa: CASSPPSEGGTGELFF
cdr3_nt: TGTGCCAGCTCACCACCCTCTGAGGGCGGCACCGGGGAGCTGTTTTTT

clone_size: .
d_call: .
v_call: TRBV30
j_call: TRBJ1-1
cdr3_aa: CAWRQERNTEAFF
cdr3_nt: TGTGCCTGGAGACAAGAACGGAACACTGAAGCTTTCTTT

clone_size: .
d_call: .
v_call: TRBV10-3
j_call: TRBJ1-2
cdr3_aa: CAIASEGSYGYTF
cdr3_nt: TGTGCCATCGCATCAGAAGGTTCCTATGGCTACACCTTC

clone_size: .
d_call: .
v_call: TRBV5-4
j_call: TRBJ2-5
cdr3_aa: CASSLASTEGPQYF
cdr3_nt: TGTGCCAGCAGCTTGGCCTCTACGGAAGGGCCCCAGTACTTC

clone_size: .
d_call: TRBD2
v_call: TRBV7-2
j_call: TRBJ2-3
cdr3_aa: CASSRTSGRSRTDTQYF
cdr3_nt: TGTGCCAGCAGCCGTACTAGCGGGAGATCTCGCACAGATACGCAGTATTTT

clone_size: .
d_call: .
v_call: TRBV5-1
j_call: TRBJ2-7
cdr3_aa: CASSRDGVTGLYEQYF
cdr3_nt: TGCGCCAGCAGCAGGGACGGTGTCACGGGGCTCTACGAGCAGTACTTC

clone_size: .
d_call: .
v_call: TRBV27
j_call: TRBJ1-2
cdr3_aa: CASSLSAASSYGYTF
cdr3_nt: TGTGCCAGCAGTTTATCTGCCGCCTCGAGCTATGGCTACACCTTC

clone_size: .
d_call: .
v_call: TRBV7-9
j_call: TRBJ1-5
cdr3_aa: CASSLWANQPQHF
cdr3_nt: TGTGCCAGCAGCTTATGGGCCAATCAGCCCCAGCATTTT

clone_size: .
d_call: .
v_call: TRBV5-4
j_call: TRBJ1-1
cdr3_aa: CASSSLLSSEAFF
cdr3_nt: TGTGCCAGCAGCTCGCTCCTAAGTTCTGAAGCTTTCTTT

clone_size: few
d_call: .
v_call: TRBV19
j_call: TRBJ1-2
cdr3_aa: CASTVTSFVYGYTF
cdr3_nt: TGTGCCAGTACGGTAACAAGCTTCGTCTATGGCTACACCTTC

clone_size: .
d_call: TRBD1
v_call: TRBV18
j_call: TRBJ2-3
cdr3_aa: CASSQQGDTQYF
cdr3_nt: TGTGCCAGCTCACAACAGGGGGATACGCAGTATTTT

clone_size: .
d_call: .
v_call: TRBV28
j_call: TRBJ2-5
cdr3_aa: CASRGEETQYF
cdr3_nt: TGTGCCAGCAGGGGGGAGGAGACCCAGTACTTC

clone_size: .
d_call: .
v_call: TRBV28
j_call: TRBJ2-6
cdr3_aa: CASSLANPGANVLTF
cdr3_nt: TGTGCCAGCAGTTTAGCGAATCCTGGGGCCAACGTCCTGACTTTC

clone_size: .
d_call: .
v_call: TRBV6-5
j_call: TRBJ2-1
cdr3_aa: CASSYVADSYNEQFF
cdr3_nt: TGTGCCAGCAGTTATGTAGCCGACTCCTACAATGAGCAGTTCTTC

clone_size: .
d_call: .
v_call: TRBV9
j_call: TRBJ2-5
cdr3_aa: CASSVGTLTGQETQYF
cdr3_nt: TGTGCCAGCAGCGTCGGGACCCTAACAGGGCAAGAGACCCAGTACTTC

clone_size: .
d_call: .
v_call: TRBV7-9
j_call: TRBJ1-4
cdr3_aa: CASSPPGHLLFATNEKLFF
cdr3_nt: TGTGCCAGCAGCCCCCCGGGACACCTGCTTTTTGCAACTAATGAAAAACTGTTTTTT

clone_size: .
d_call: .
v_call: TRBV7-9
j_call: TRBJ2-5
cdr3_aa: CASSSRGRAFASETQYF
cdr3_nt: TGTGCCAGCAGCTCTAGGGGGAGGGCCTTTGCATCGGAGACCCAGTACTTC

clone_size: .
d_call: TRBD2
v_call: TRBV6-6
j_call: TRBJ2-5
cdr3_aa: CASKAGVKETQYF
cdr3_nt: TGTGCCAGCAAGGCGGGAGTAAAAGAGACCCAGTACTTC

clone_size: .
d_call: .
v_call: TRBV5-4
j_call: TRBJ1-6
cdr3_aa: CASSQGGGRSYNSPLHF
cdr3_nt: TGTGCCAGCAGCCAGGGAGGCGGAAGATCCTATAATTCACCCCTCCACTTT

clone_size: .
d_call: .
v_call: TRBV5-1
j_call: TRBJ1-1
cdr3_aa: CASSLERLWTEAFF
cdr3_nt: TGCGCCAGCAGCTTGGAGCGGTTATGGACTGAAGCTTTCTTT

clone_size: .
d_call: TRBD1
v_call: TRBV6-6
j_call: TRBJ1-6
cdr3_aa: CASSYGTVDSPLHF
cdr3_nt: TGTGCCAGCAGTTACGGGACAGTTGATTCACCCCTCCACTTT

clone_size: once
d_call: .
v_call: TRBV7-8
j_call: TRBJ2-7
cdr3_aa: CASSLAQGLTYEQYF
cdr3_nt: TGTGCCAGCAGCTTAGCGCAAGGACTAACCTACGAGCAGTACTTC

clone_size: .
d_call: .
v_call: TRBV6-6
j_call: TRBJ1-5
cdr3_aa: CASSGTEGLGNQPQHF
cdr3_nt: TGTGCCAGCAGTGGAACAGAGGGCTTGGGCAATCAGCCCCAGCATTTT